This T cell receptor (beta chain) was captured by sequencing in a study of T cells in Graves' hyperthyroidism and ophthalmopathy. For the study at large: Peripheral blood was obtained at initial diagnosis, preceding any treatment. Study observations and caveats: Before onset, ophthalmopathy was predicted by the model a median approximately 6.6 months earlier. From stable hyperthyroidism, ophthalmopathy was separated by a 13 V-J model.

The CDR3 spans 13 residues. The V gene's germline CDR1 is SGHRS and CDR2 YFSETQ. V was pared by 5 bases and J by 3 bases, with 11 bases between. The table lists this clonotype with many counts. The antigen is undetermined. RNA transcripts were the template for amplifying TCR beta CDR3 regions. A first-round RT-PCR of the TCR CDR3 used the HTBI primer set. TCRdb redid the calling of the multiplex PCR reads with MiXCR, one entry per CDR3 protein. Of 490,000 or so distinct CDR3 sequences in the sample, 15% to 20% were seen once. This receptor was identified in a woman in her twenties or thirties with Graves' ophthalmopathy. The chain couples TRBV5-1 to TRBJ1-2, with D possibly being TRBD1 (5 bases). What was sequenced was blood. CDR3 sequence (DNA): TGCGCCAGCAGGGCGGACACTTACTATGGCTACACCTTC. It translates to CASRADTYYGYTF.